The following is a T cell receptor (beta chain) sequence with its context. J gave up 4 bases and V 7 bases, and 9 bases lay outside the gene matches. Germline loops: CDR1 SQVTM, CDR2 ANQGSEA. The CDR3 is made up of 14 amino acids. The data stem from a study of blood T cell repertoires in COVID-19. On the study more broadly: The cDNA or gDNA used as material had been derived from T cells, B-cell-depleted T cells, or PBMCs.

Measured with immunoSEQ multiplex PCR; TCRdb has only the in-frame clones, and not every one. The sample contains 150,000 to 200,000 clones, 87% of which appear only once. V is TRBV29-1 and J is TRBJ1-2, with 10 nucleotides matching TRBD1. Sequenced input: peripheral blood. The sequence came from a man aged 18 to 29 with active or convalescent COVID-19. The CDR3 bases are TGCAGCGCCACCTGGACAGGGGGAAGCTATGGCTACACCTTC. As protein: CSATWTGGSYGYTF.